These 18 T cell receptor beta chains were all obtained from the same sample, sequenced in a study of type 1 regulatory T cells (TCRdb year 2021). The instrument given in TCRdb is Illumina MiSeq. Using fastp trimming at Q25 and MiXCR clonotype assembly, TCRdb reanalyzed the public sequencing data and kept in-frame beta chains. Each entry is one CDR3 protein sequence, shown with its most common DNA and genes. The sample contains 60,000 to 70,000 distinct CDR3 sequences, about 48% of them found a single time. The ten largest account for roughly 2.2% of the sample. These receptors lack a known antigen. Sequences were obtained from cultured non-Tr1 T cells, either the whole culture or a sorted T cell fraction (not recorded which). The cell subset or site label, read with the paper, signifies: non-Tr1 population from the T-allo10 product. These receptors all stem from a human donor in good health.

The V gene is TRBV7-2, the J gene TRBJ2-7, with D possibly TRBD1 on 6 matching bases. This CDR3 is 15 amino acids long. The V end was cut by 1 base, the J end by 2 bases, with 12 bases between. Looked up from germline, CDR1 is SGHTA and CDR2 is FQGNSA. The CDR3 DNA sequence: TGTGCCAGCAGCTTAGGAGGGACATCAACCTACGAGCAGTACTTC. Its translation: CASSLGGTSTYEQYF.

This clonotype turned up a few times. The V call is TRBV3-1, the J call TRBJ2-4; 10 bases fit TRBD2. V lost 0 bases and J lost 0; bases outside the gene matches: 11. Germline-derived CDR1 and CDR2 are LGHDT and YNNKEL (reference sequence). CDR3 length: 20 residues. CDR3 protein: CASSQDPPAGGRVAKNIQYF. The CDR3 nucleotides read TGTGCCAGCAGCCAAGATCCGCCAGCGGGGGGGCGTGTAGCCAAAAACATTCAGTACTTC.

The CDR3 DNA sequence: TGCGCCAGCAGCCAAGATATTCAGGCAGTTAATTCACCCCTCCACTTT. Translating it yields CASSQDIQAVNSPLHF. This chain connects TRBV4-3 to TRBJ1-6; no firm D call. Trimming took 0 bases from V and 6 from J, leaving 12 bases between them. Germline V gene data show CDR1 as LGHNA and CDR2 as YSLEER. The CDR3 runs 16 residues.

The V call is TRBV13, the J call TRBJ1-1, with 7 nucleotides matching TRBD1. CDR1 PRHDT and CDR2 FYEKMQ come from the germline V gene (reference sequence). The CDR3 is 14 amino acids. J lost 0 bases, V lost 7 bases, and 5 bases had no gene match. The CDR3 protein is CASNGGQLNTEAFF. The DNA of the CDR3 is TGTGCCAGCAACGGGGGACAGTTGAACACTGAAGCTTTCTTT.

This sequence joins TRBV5-1 and TRBJ2-1; no reliable D call. From germline, CDR1 is SGHRS and CDR2 YFSETQ. Trimming stripped 1 base from V and 0 bases from J, with 17 bases between. This CDR3 has 18 amino acids. The chain's CDR3 is CASSLRVIGSSSYNEQFF. As DNA, the CDR3 is TGCGCCAGCAGCTTGCGAGTTATAGGGTCCAGCTCCTACAATGAGCAGTTCTTC.

The chain carries TRBV5-1 and TRBJ1-1; 8 nucleotides agree with TRBD1. The germline V gene has CDR1 SGHRS and CDR2 YFSETQ. V was clipped by 2 bases and J by 2 bases; unmatched bases: 5. CDR3 length: 15 amino acids. CDR3 loop: CASSFATGGNTEAFF. The CDR3, as DNA: TGCGCCAGCAGCTTTGCCACAGGGGGAAACACTGAAGCTTTCTTT.

This chain connects TRBV24-1 to TRBJ2-1; D is uncertain. Per germline, CDR1 KGHDR and CDR2 SFDVKD. This CDR3 is 11 amino acids long. V was shortened by 5 bases and J by 8 bases, with 6 bases between the two germline ends. The CDR3, as DNA: TGTGCCACCAGTGTCAACGATGAGCAGTTCTTC. This gives the protein CATSVNDEQFF.

The gene calls are TRBV5-4 and TRBJ2-6; 9 bases are shared with TRBD1. Germline-derived CDR1 and CDR2 are SGHNT and YYREEE (reference sequence). J was trimmed by 4 bases and V by 4 bases; bases with no gene match: 9. The CDR3 spans 17 residues. The CDR3 loop is CASSTRDRDLGANVLTF. CDR3 DNA sequence: TGTGCCAGCAGCACTCGGGACAGGGACCTAGGGGCCAACGTCCTGACTTTC.

CDR3 nucleotides: TGTGCCAGCAGGCCTAGACTTACACAAGAGACCCAGTACTTC. The encoded protein is CASRPRLTQETQYF. The chain is built from TRBV7-2 and TRBJ2-5; D is unresolved. This CDR3 contains 14 residues. Germline assignment: CDR1 SGHTA and CDR2 FQGNSA. With 6 bases removed from V and 2 bases from J, the gap between germline ends came to 13 bases.

The chain carries TRBV5-6 and TRBJ2-1, with 10 bases that match TRBD2. Per the germline V gene, CDR1 is SGHDT and CDR2 is YYEEEE. Trimming removed 0 bases from V and 4 bases from J; junction bases left unmatched: 7. This CDR3 spans 17 amino acids. CDR3 nucleotide sequence: TGTGCCAGCAGCTTGGACACAACTAGCGGGGAGTACAATGAGCAGTTCTTC. As protein: CASSLDTTSGEYNEQFF.

This clonotype has more than one count but fewer than ten. The chain links TRBV7-8 to TRBJ1-1; weak D call: TRBD1 (5 bases). The germline V gene has CDR1 SGHVS and CDR2 FQNEAQ. V shed 5 bases and J shed 4 bases, with 11 bases lying between them. CDR3 size: 13 residues. CDR3 sequence reads: CASSPRGGTEAFF. The CDR3 nucleotides read TGTGCCAGCAGCCCCCGGGGGGGCACTGAAGCTTTCTTT.

The CDR3 DNA is TGTGCCAGCAGTGCAGGGATTTCAAGCAATCAGCCCCAGCATTTT. Protein product: CASSAGISSNQPQHF. The rearrangement uses TRBV2 and TRBJ1-5, with a weak D call TRBD1 (5 bases). Trimming took 4 bases from V and 1 from J, leaving 11 bases between them. Germline CDR1 SNHLY, CDR2 FYNNEI. This CDR3 region has 15 residues.

The chain recombines TRBV4-3 with TRBJ2-7; D is tentatively TRBD1 or TRBD2 (5 bases each). V was pared by 4 bases and J by 1 base, with 8 bases between. Germline V gene lookup returns CDR1 LGHNA and CDR2 YSLEER. This CDR3 contains 13 residues. The CDR3 bases are TGCGCCAGCAGCCGGGACCCATCCTACGAGCAGTACTTC. Translation gives CASSRDPSYEQYF.

The gene calls are TRBV24-1 and TRBJ1-1; no definite D call. The CDR3 is 13 residues long. Germline CDR1 is KGHDR and CDR2 is SFDVKD. Trimming removed 3 bases from V and 0 bases from J, with 4 bases in between. In DNA, the CDR3 is TGTGCCACCAGTGATCAGATGAACACTGAAGCTTTCTTT. This gives the protein CATSDQMNTEAFF.

This clonotype was seen a handful of times. This chain links TRBV5-1 with TRBJ1-1, with TRBD1 as a possible D gene (6 bases). V was clipped by 3 bases and J by 5 bases, with 11 bases between them. The CDR3 spans 13 residues. Germline V gene lookup returns CDR1 SGHRS and CDR2 YFSETQ. CDR3 sequence: CASSSGGTTEAFF. The CDR3 DNA follows: TGCGCCAGCAGCTCGGGCGGGACAACTGAAGCTTTCTTT. Supplemented by reference TRBV5-1 and TRBJ1-1, the full variable domain reads KAGVTQTPRYLIKTRGQQVTLSCSPISGHRSVSWYQQTPGQGLQFLFEYFSETQRNKGNFPGRFSGRQFSNSRSEMNVSTLELGDSALYLCASSSGGTTEAFFGQGTRLTVV.

The rearrangement links TRBV28 to TRBJ2-6, with D perhaps matching TRBD1 or TRBD2 (5 bases each). CDR1 and CDR2 from the germline V gene are MDHEN and SYDVKM. V lost 7 bases and J lost 0, with 16 bases in between. CDR3 length equals 17 residues. CDR3 in DNA: TGTGCCAGCACCCCCGGGTGGGGGAGCTCTGGGGCCAACGTCCTGACTTTC. Amino acids: CASTPGWGSSGANVLTF.

This clonotype was seen a few times. V is TRBV4-1 and J is TRBJ1-2, with no clear D. This CDR3 has 14 residues. Germline values: CDR1 MGHRA, CDR2 YSYEKL. Trimming pared 0 bases from V and 7 bases from J, leaving 12 bases between. The CDR3 nucleotides are TGCGCCAGCAGCCAAGAGTCACATTCCCCTGGCTACACCTTC. Translated: CASSQESHSPGYTF.

This clonotype was picked up a small number of times. V gene TRBV29-1 combines with J gene TRBJ2-3; D uncertain. V was shortened by 4 bases and J by 1 base, with 3 bases between the two germline ends. CDR1 and CDR2 from the germline V gene are SQVTM and ANQGSEA. There are 11 residues in the CDR3. The CDR3 loop reads CSVGGTDTQYF. The CDR3 nucleotides are TGCAGCGTTGGGGGCACAGATACGCAGTATTTT.